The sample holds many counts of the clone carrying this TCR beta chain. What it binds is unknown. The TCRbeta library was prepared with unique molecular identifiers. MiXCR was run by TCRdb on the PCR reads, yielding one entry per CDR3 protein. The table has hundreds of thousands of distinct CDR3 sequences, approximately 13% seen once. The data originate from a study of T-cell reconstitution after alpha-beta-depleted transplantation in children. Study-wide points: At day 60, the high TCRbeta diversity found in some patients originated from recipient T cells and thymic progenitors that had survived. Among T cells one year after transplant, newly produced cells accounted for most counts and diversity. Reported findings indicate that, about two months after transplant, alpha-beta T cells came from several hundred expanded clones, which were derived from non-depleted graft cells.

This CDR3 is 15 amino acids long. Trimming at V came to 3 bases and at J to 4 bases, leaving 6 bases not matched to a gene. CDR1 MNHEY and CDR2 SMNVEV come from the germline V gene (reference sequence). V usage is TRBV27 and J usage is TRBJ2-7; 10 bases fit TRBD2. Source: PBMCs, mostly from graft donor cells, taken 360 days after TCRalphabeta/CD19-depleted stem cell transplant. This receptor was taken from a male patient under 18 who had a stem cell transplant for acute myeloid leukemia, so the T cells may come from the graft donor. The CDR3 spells CASSFLAGVPYEQYF. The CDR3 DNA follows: TGTGCCAGCAGTTTCCTAGCGGGAGTTCCTTACGAGCAGTACTTC.